Listed below are T cell receptor beta chains from one sample, sequenced in a study of response to subunit inactivated influenza vaccine. Using its own MiXCR run on the RT-PCR reads, TCRdb lists one record per CDR3 protein. The repertoire holds 450,000 to 700,000 distinct CDR3 sequences, approximately 14% seen once, with approximately 12% in the top ten. The material sequenced was PBMCs from blood, taken about 12 days after vaccination. The origin of the receptors is a man over 45 who received an inactivated influenza vaccine. The CDR3 runs from the conserved cysteine through the conserved F or W.

CDR3 length | J gene | V gene | CDR3 protein
16 | TRBJ2-3 | TRBV7-2 | CASSPVGSSSTDTQYF
13 | TRBJ1-4 | TRBV4-1 | CASSLGRAEKLFF
15 | TRBJ1-1 | TRBV7-9 | CASSLALQKNTEAFF
15 | TRBJ2-1 | TRBV18 | CASRVTGVPYNEQFF
15 | TRBJ2-7 | TRBV28 | CASSSQDRVLYEQYF
15 | TRBJ1-4 | TRBV15 | CATSKNRGQGEKLFF
15 | TRBJ2-1 | TRBV10-3 | CAISESMRMDNEQFF
18 | TRBJ2-3 | TRBV4-2 | CASSPDVGGTGITDTQYF
16 | TRBJ1-1 | TRBV14 | CASSQGGVTWGTEAFF
14 | TRBJ1-4 | TRBV20-1 | CSAGDARGGEKLFF
15 | TRBJ1-1 | TRBV7-8 | CASSLGTGDATQAFF
15 | TRBJ1-2 | TRBV11-1 | CASSSYRESNYGYTF
15 | TRBJ2-1 | TRBV28 | CASSSPDRRPNEQFF
15 | TRBJ2-3 | TRBV7-3 | CASSEGLAGADTQYF
13 | TRBJ2-7 | TRBV2 | CASSEEVNYEQYF
14 | TRBJ2-7 | TRBV11-2 | CASSKGQVPYEQYF
13 | TRBJ2-7 | TRBV5-1 | CASKWSDSYEQYF
16 | TRBJ2-2 | TRBV5-1 | CASSPLAGANTGELFF
15 | TRBJ1-5 | TRBV27 | CASSLSTTANQPQHF
12 | TRBJ2-3 | TRBV7-2 | CASSQAVDTQYF
11 | TRBJ1-1 | TRBV20-1 | CSAPQGAEAFF
15 | TRBJ1-2 | TRBV11-2 | CASSFTGTASYGYTF
15 | TRBJ1-5 | TRBV27 | CASSPGAGSNQPQHF
15 | TRBJ1-4 | TRBV10-3 | CAISASQGAFEKLFF
15 | TRBJ2-7 | TRBV7-2 | CASSLTGRKPYEQYF